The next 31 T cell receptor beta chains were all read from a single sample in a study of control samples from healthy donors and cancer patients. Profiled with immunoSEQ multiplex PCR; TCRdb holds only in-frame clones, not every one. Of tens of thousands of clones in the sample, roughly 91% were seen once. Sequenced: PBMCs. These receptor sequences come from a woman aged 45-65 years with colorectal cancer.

The CDR3 nucleotides read TGCGCCAGCAGCCAAGAAGCGGCGAACTCTGGAAACACCATATATTTT. Protein product: CASSQEAANSGNTIYF. V usage is TRBV4-3 and J usage is TRBJ1-3; D ambiguous. V was pared by 0 bases and J by 0 bases, with 9 bases between. Germline V lookup: CDR1 LGHNA, CDR2 YSLEER. The CDR3 is 16 residues long.

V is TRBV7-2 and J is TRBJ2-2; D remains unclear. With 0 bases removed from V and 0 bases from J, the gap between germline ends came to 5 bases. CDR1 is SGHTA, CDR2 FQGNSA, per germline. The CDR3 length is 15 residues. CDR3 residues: CASSLAQTNTGELFF. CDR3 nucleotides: TGTGCCAGCAGCTTAGCGCAGACGAACACCGGGGAGCTGTTTTTT.

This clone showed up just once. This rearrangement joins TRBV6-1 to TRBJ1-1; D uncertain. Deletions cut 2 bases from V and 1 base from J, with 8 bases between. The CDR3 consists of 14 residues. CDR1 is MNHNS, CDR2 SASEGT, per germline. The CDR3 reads CASSEFRENTEAFF. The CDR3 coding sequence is TGTGCCAGCAGTGAATTTAGAGAGAACACTGAAGCTTTCTTT.

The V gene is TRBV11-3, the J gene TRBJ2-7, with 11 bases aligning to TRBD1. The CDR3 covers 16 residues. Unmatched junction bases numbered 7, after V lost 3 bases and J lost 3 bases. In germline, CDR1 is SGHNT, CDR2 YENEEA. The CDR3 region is CASSFCPGQGVYEQYV. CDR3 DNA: TGTGCCAGCAGCTTCTGCCCGGGACAGGGGGTCTACGAGCAGTACGTC.

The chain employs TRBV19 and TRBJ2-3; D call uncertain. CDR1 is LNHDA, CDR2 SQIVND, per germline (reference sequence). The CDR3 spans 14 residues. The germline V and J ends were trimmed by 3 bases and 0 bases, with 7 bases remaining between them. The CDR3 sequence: CASSIPTSTDTQYF. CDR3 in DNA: TGTGCCAGTAGTATTCCTACTAGCACAGATACGCAGTATTTT.

The DNA of the CDR3 is TGTGCCAGCAGCCCCCTGGGACGGCGCACAGATACGCAGTATTTT. It is translated as CASSPLGRRTDTQYF. This chain joins TRBV7-2 and TRBJ2-3; TRBD1 or TRBD2 may be the D gene (5 bases each). This CDR3 is built from 15 residues. Trimming took off 5 bases at V and 1 base at J, with 13 bases between the two ends. The germline gives CDR1 SGHTA, CDR2 FQGNSA.

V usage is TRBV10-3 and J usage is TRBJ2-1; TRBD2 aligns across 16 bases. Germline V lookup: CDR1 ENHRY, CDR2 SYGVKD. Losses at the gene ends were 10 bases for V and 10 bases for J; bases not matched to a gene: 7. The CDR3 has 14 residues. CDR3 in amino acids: CASGTSGGAGEQFF. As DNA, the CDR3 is TGTGCCAGCGGGACTAGCGGGGGGGCCGGAGAGCAGTTCTTC.

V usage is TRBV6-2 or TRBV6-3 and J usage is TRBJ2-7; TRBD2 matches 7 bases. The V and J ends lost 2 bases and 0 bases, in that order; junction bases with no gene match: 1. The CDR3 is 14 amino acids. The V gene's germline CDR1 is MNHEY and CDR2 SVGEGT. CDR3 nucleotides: TGTGCCAGCAGTTACAGGGAGGGCTCCTACGAGCAGTACGTC. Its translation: CASSYREGSYEQYV.

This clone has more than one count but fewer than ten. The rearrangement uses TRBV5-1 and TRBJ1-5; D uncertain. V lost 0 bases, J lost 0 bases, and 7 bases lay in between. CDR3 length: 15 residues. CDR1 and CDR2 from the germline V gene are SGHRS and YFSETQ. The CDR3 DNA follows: TGCGCCAGCAGCTTGGCGGGGAATAGCAATCAGCCCCAGCATTTT. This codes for CASSLAGNSNQPQHF. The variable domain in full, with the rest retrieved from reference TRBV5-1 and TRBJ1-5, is KAGVTQTPRYLIKTRGQQVTLSCSPISGHRSVSWYQQTPGQGLQFLFEYFSETQRNKGNFPGRFSGRQFSNSRSEMNVSTLELGDSALYLCASSLAGNSNQPQHFGDGTRLSIL.

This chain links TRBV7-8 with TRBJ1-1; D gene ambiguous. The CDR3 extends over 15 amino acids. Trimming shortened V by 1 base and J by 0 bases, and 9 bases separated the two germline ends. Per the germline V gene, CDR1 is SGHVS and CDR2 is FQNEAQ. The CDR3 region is CASSLVGELNTEAFF. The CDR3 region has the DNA TGTGCCAGCAGCTTAGTAGGCGAATTGAACACTGAAGCTTTCTTT.

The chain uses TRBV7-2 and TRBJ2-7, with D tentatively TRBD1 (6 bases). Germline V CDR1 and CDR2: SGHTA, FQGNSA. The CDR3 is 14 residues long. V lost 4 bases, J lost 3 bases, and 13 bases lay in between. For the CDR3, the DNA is TGTGCCAGCAGCTCTAGACCGGACAGCTACGAGCAGTACGTC. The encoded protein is CASSSRPDSYEQYV.

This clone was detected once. Here the CDR3 DNA reads TGTGCCACCCTAAAGTGGACCTACGAGCAGTACGTC. Protein product: CATLKWTYEQYV. The V and J genes are TRBV6-5 and TRBJ2-7; no clear D. Germline values: CDR1 MNHEY, CDR2 SVGAGI. Trimming cost V 10 bases and J 2 bases, with 12 bases left between them. The CDR3 is 12 residues long.

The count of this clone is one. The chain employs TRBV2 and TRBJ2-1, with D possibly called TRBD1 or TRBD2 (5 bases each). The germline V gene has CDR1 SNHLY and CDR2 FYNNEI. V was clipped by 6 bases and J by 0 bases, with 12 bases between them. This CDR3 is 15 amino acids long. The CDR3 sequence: CASRSGASSYNEQFF. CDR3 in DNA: TGTGCCAGCAGATCCGGGGCTAGCTCCTACAATGAGCAGTTCTTC.

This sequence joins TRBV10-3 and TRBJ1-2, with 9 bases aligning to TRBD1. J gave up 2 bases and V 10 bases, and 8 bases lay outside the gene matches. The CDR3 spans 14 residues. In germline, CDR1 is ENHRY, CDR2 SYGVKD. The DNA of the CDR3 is TGTGCCACCCAGCCGGGACAGGGAAACTATGGCTACACCTTC. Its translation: CATQPGQGNYGYTF.

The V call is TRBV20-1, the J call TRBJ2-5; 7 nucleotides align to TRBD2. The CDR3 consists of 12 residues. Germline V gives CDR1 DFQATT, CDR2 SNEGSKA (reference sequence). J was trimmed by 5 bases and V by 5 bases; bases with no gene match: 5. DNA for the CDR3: TGCAGTGCTGGTGGGGGAGGGGAGACCCAGTACTTC. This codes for CSAGGGGETQYF.

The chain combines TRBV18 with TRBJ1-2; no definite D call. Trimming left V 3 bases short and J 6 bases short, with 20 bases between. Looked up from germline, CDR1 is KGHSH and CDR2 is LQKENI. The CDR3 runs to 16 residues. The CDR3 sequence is CASSPAQVGRADGYTF. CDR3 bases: TGTGCCAGCTCACCCGCGCAAGTGGGAAGAGCGGATGGCTACACCTTC.

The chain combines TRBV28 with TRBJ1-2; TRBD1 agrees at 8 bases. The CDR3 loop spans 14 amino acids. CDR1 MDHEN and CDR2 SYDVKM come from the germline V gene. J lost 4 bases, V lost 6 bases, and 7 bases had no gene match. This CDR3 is CASSPPTGGYGYTF. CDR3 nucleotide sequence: TGTGCCAGCAGCCCCCCCACAGGGGGCTATGGCTACACCTTC.

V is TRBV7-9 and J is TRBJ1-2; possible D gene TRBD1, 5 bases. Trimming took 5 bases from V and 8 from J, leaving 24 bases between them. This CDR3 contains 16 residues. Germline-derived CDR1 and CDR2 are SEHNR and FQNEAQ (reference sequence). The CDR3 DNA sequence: TGTGCCAGCAGCCCACCGGGGCAAAGAGTTGGAGGAGGCTACACCTTC. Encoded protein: CASSPPGQRVGGGYTF.

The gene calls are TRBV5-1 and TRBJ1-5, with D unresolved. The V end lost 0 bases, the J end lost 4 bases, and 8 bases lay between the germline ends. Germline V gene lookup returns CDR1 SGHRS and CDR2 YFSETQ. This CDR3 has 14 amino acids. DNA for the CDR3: TGCGCCAGCAGCTTGGAAAGCCCTAATCAGCCCCAGCATTTT. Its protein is CASSLESPNQPQHF. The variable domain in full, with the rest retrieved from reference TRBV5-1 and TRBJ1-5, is KAGVTQTPRYLIKTRGQQVTLSCSPISGHRSVSWYQQTPGQGLQFLFEYFSETQRNKGNFPGRFSGRQFSNSRSEMNVSTLELGDSALYLCASSLESPNQPQHFGDGTRLSIL.

The CDR3 reads CASSPRGQFTNYGYTF. The CDR3 DNA reads as TGTGCCAGCAGCCCTAGGGGTCAGTTCACTAACTATGGCTACACCTTC. The chain is built from TRBV3-1 (or the pseudogene TRBV3-2) and TRBJ1-2; D is perhaps TRBD1 (5 bases). V was cut by 4 bases and J by 0 bases, with 15 bases left in between. This CDR3 region has 16 residues. Germline CDR1 reads LGHDT; CDR2 reads YNNKEL (reference sequence).

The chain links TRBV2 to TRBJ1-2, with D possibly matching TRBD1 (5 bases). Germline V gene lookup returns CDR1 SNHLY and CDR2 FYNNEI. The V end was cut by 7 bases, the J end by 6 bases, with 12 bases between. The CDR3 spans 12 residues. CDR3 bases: TGTGCCAGCACCCAGGGTCTGGATGGCTACACCTTC. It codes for CASTQGLDGYTF.

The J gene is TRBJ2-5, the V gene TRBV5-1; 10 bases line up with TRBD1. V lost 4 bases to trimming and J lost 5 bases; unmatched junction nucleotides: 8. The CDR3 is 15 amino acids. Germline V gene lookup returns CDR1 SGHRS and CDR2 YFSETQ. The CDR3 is CASSAGTGAWETQYF. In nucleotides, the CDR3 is TGCGCCAGCAGCGCCGGGACAGGGGCTTGGGAGACCCAGTACTTC.

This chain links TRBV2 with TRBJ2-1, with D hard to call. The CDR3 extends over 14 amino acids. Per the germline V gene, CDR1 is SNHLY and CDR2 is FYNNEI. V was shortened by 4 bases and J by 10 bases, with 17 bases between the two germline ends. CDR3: CASSADGPGNEQFF. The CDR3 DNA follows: TGTGCCAGCAGTGCGGACGGACCTGGGAACGAGCAGTTCTTC.

This CDR3 reads CASRTPRDRDYSPLHF. CDR3 sequence (DNA): TGTGCCAGCAGGACTCCAAGGGACAGGGATTATTCACCCCTCCACTTT. The rearrangement links TRBV28 to TRBJ1-6, with TRBD1 identical over 9 bases. This CDR3 is built from 16 residues. J gave up 8 bases and V 6 bases, and 11 bases lay outside the gene matches. Germline loops: CDR1 MDHEN, CDR2 SYDVKM.

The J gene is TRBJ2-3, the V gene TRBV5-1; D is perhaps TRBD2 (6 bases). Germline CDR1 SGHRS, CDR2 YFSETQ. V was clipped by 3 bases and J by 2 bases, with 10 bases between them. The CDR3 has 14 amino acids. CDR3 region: CASSYAGTTDTQYF. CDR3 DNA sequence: TGCGCCAGCAGCTACGCGGGGACCACAGATACGCAGTATTTT.

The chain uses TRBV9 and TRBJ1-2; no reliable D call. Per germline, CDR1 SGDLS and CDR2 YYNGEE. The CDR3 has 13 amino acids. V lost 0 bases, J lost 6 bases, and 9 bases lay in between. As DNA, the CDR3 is TGTGCCAGCAGCGTAGGGGCCTTGGATGGCTACACCTTC. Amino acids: CASSVGALDGYTF.

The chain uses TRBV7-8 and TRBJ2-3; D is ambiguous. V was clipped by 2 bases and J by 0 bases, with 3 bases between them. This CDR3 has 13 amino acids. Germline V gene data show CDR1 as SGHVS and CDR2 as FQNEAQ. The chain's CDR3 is CASSLISTDTQYF. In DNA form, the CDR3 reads TGTGCCAGCAGCTTAATCAGCACAGATACGCAGTATTTT.

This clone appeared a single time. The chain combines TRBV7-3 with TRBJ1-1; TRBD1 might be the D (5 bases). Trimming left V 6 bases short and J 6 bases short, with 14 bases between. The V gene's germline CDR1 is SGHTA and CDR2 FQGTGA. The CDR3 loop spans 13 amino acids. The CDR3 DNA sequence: TGTGCCAGCAGATTGGGAGAGGGGTCTGAAGCTTTCTTT. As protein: CASRLGEGSEAFF.

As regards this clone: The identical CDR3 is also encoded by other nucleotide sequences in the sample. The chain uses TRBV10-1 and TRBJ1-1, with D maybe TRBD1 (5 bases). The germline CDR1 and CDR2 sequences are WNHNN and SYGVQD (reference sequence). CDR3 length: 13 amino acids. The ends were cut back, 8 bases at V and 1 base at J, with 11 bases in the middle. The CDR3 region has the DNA TGCGCCAGCGCTCCGGGGGGGAACACTGAAGCTTTCTTT. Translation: CASAPGGNTEAFF.

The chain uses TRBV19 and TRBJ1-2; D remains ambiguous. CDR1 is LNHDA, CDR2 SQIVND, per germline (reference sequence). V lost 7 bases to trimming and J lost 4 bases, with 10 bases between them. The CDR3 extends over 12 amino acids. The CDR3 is CASTSFSYGYTF. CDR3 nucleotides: TGTGCCAGTACATCTTTCAGCTATGGCTACACCTTC.

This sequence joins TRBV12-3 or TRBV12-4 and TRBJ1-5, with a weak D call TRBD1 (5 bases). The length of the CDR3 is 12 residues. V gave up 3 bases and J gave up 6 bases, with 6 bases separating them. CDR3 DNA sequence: TGTGCCAGCAGTTTCGGGGGTCAGCCCCAGCATTTT. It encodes CASSFGGQPQHF.